The clone carrying this T cell receptor beta chain appeared a few times. No antigen is known for it. Included were adult ileal or ileocolonic Crohn's patients indicated for ileocolonic resection. These data come from a study of T cell repertoires in ileal Crohn's disease. Regarding the study as a whole: Compared with non-smokers, active smokers at surgery showed more clonal expansions. High-frequency clones were more common in sorted CD8 than CD4 cells.

TCRdb keeps only in-frame clones here, not all; method: immunoSEQ multiplex PCR. The sample consists of 30,000 to 35,000 clones, over 75% of them appearing once. CDR1 and CDR2 (germline): SGHRS, YFSETQ. Trimming removed 4 bases at V and 1 base at J, with 9 bases between. The CDR3 is 14 amino acids. The sequencing sample was made of ileal tissue. The clonotype originates from an adult with Crohn's disease. V gene TRBV5-1 combines with J gene TRBJ1-3, with D perhaps TRBD1 (6 bases). Here the CDR3 DNA reads TGCGCCAGCAGCGTAACAGGGTCTGGAAACACCATATATTTT. It yields the protein CASSVTGSGNTIYF.